Each of the 14 T cell receptor beta chains below was sequenced from the same sample in a study of identifying expanded T cells in peripheral blood. TCRdb keeps only in-frame clones here, not all; method: immunoSEQ multiplex PCR. Altogether approximately 90,000 clones are present, about 88% being singletons, with the ten largest covering 4.5%. Sample: blood. The receptor set was obtained from a person aged 18 to 70 in good health.

The chain employs TRBV7-9 and TRBJ2-6; D not resolved. Trimming removed 2 bases from V and 3 bases from J, with 8 bases in between. The CDR3 sequence is 15 residues long. CDR1 SEHNR and CDR2 FQNEAQ come from the germline V gene (reference sequence). The chain's CDR3 is CASSLPPSGANVLTF. Here the CDR3 DNA reads TGTGCCAGCAGCTTACCACCGAGTGGGGCCAACGTCCTGACTTTC.

The chain recombines TRBV18 with TRBJ2-7, with a tentative D call TRBD1 (5 bases). Germline CDR1 reads KGHSH; CDR2 reads LQKENI. V gave up 0 bases and J gave up 4 bases, with 13 bases separating them. The CDR3 covers 15 residues. The CDR3 sequence: CASSPPVIQGYEQYF. In DNA, the CDR3 is TGTGCCAGCTCACCACCTGTGATTCAGGGTTACGAGCAGTACTTC.

This clone was observed a handful of times. DNA for the CDR3: TGTGCCAGCAGCTTAGGTATGAGCGGCAGCACAGATACGCAGTATTTT. It yields the protein CASSLGMSGSTDTQYF. The genes are TRBV11-2 and TRBJ2-3; possibly TRBD2 for D (5 bases). The CDR3 consists of 16 residues. V lost 1 base and J lost 0, with 11 bases in between. Germline CDR1 reads SGHAT; CDR2 reads FQNNGV.

This chain connects TRBV5-1 to TRBJ2-3; D not certain. Germline-derived CDR1 and CDR2 are SGHRS and YFSETQ. Trimming took 4 bases from V and 0 from J, leaving 9 bases between them. This CDR3 has 14 residues. The CDR3 loop is CASSPTASTDTQYF. The DNA of the CDR3 is TGCGCCAGCAGCCCGACCGCTAGCACAGATACGCAGTATTTT.

V is TRBV29-1 and J is TRBJ2-2; TRBD2 agrees at 12 bases. The germline V gene has CDR1 SQVTM and CDR2 ANQGSEA. V trimming: 4 bases; J trimming: 5 bases; junction bases outside the gene matches: 8. The CDR3 has 16 residues. The CDR3 DNA is TGCAGCGTTGGATTGCGACTAGCGGGGGAGACCGGGGAGCTGTTTTTT. It codes for CSVGLRLAGETGELFF.

This rearrangement joins TRBV5-6 to TRBJ1-6, with D unresolved. Trimming removed 1 base at V and 0 bases at J, with 8 bases between. Germline V lookup: CDR1 SGHDT, CDR2 YYEEEE. The CDR3 is 16 amino acids. The CDR3 is CASSLRASSYNSPLHF. The CDR3 DNA reads as TGTGCCAGCAGCTTGCGGGCGAGCTCCTATAATTCACCCCTCCACTTT.

V is TRBV7-9 and J is TRBJ2-3; 7 bases agree with TRBD1. The germline V gene encodes CDR1 SEHNR and CDR2 FQNEAQ (reference sequence). After removal of 4 bases from V and 0 bases from J, the junction contained 13 bases not matched to a gene. The CDR3 is 18 amino acids. CDR3 amino acids: CASSSRQGPKSSTDTQYF. The CDR3 coding sequence is TGTGCCAGCAGCTCCCGACAGGGACCTAAATCTAGCACAGATACGCAGTATTTT.

The chain couples TRBV6-1 to TRBJ2-7; 10 nucleotides line up with TRBD1. Germline V gene data show CDR1 as MNHNS and CDR2 as SASEGT. The CDR3 is 14 residues long. V was pared by 6 bases and J by 5 bases, with 7 bases of the junction left unmatched. Here the CDR3 reads CASRPPGQGNEQYF. For the CDR3, the DNA is TGTGCCAGCAGACCACCGGGACAGGGGAACGAGCAGTACTTC.

This chain uses TRBV6-1 with TRBJ1-4; the D gene is possibly TRBD1 (5 bases). The CDR3 totals 12 residues. Germline-derived CDR1 and CDR2 are MNHNS and SASEGT. V lost 4 bases, J lost 6 bases, and 6 bases lay in between. The chain's CDR3 is CASSGTYEKLFF. Written as DNA, the CDR3 is TGTGCCAGCAGTGGGACATATGAAAAACTGTTTTTT.

This chain uses TRBV5-1 with TRBJ2-2; D gene unclear. Trimming left V 6 bases short and J 7 bases short, with 13 bases between. The CDR3 runs to 13 residues. Germline V gene sequence: CDR1 SGHRS, CDR2 YFSETQ. Here the CDR3 reads CASNRQERGELFF. DNA for the CDR3: TGCGCCAGCAACCGGCAGGAGCGCGGGGAGCTGTTTTTT. The variable domain in full, with the rest retrieved from reference TRBV5-1 and TRBJ2-2, is KAGVTQTPRYLIKTRGQQVTLSCSPISGHRSVSWYQQTPGQGLQFLFEYFSETQRNKGNFPGRFSGRQFSNSRSEMNVSTLELGDSALYLCASNRQERGELFFGEGSRLTVL.

The gene calls are TRBV7-2 and TRBJ1-1, with D possibly being TRBD1 (5 bases). The CDR3 is 13 amino acids. Germline CDR1 and CDR2: SGHTA and FQGNSA. The V end was cut by 1 base, the J end by 8 bases, with 11 bases between. The CDR3 DNA reads TGTGCCAGCAGCTTAGTAACCGGGACGGAAGCTTTCTTT. Its protein product is CASSLVTGTEAFF. Full variable domain (remainder filled in from reference TRBV7-2 and TRBJ1-1): GAGVSQSPSNKVTEKGKDVELRCDPISGHTALYWYRQSLGQGLEFLIYFQGNSAPDKSGLPSDRFSAERTGGSVSTLTIQRTQQEDSAVYLCASSLVTGTEAFFGQGTRLTVV.

The rearrangement uses TRBV9 and TRBJ2-1; 14 positions agree with TRBD2. V shed 0 bases and J 0 bases; nucleotides not matched to a gene: 11. CDR3 length: 21 residues. Germline assignment: CDR1 SGDLS and CDR2 YYNGEE. The CDR3: CASSVVGGLAGGLDSYNEQFF. In nucleotides, the CDR3 is TGTGCCAGCAGCGTAGTAGGCGGACTAGCGGGGGGCCTCGACTCCTACAATGAGCAGTTCTTC.

This clone was detected once. CDR3: CASSQRFPGRELFF. CDR3 DNA sequence: TGCGCCAGCAGCCAAAGGTTCCCAGGACGGGAGCTGTTTTTT. The rearrangement uses TRBV4-3 and TRBJ2-2; D call uncertain. CDR1 and CDR2 (germline): LGHNA, YSLEER. Trimming pared 2 bases from V and 9 bases from J, leaving 13 bases between. The length of the CDR3 is 14 residues.

V is TRBV19 and J is TRBJ2-3, with 13 bases that match TRBD2. The CDR3 has 16 amino acids. The germline V gene encodes CDR1 LNHDA and CDR2 SQIVND (reference sequence). The trim removed 4 bases at V and 5 bases at J, leaving 6 bases unmatched. The CDR3 DNA reads TGTGCCAGTAGTACGGCGGGGACTAGCGGGGTAGATACGCAGTATTTT. As protein: CASSTAGTSGVDTQYF.